This T cell receptor beta chain was identified in a study of cytomegalovirus exposure and HLA in healthy donors. On the study more broadly: The approximately 110 validation repertoires, a later analysis reported, used the same platform as the 600 to 700 first-cohort repertoires. Findings and caveats of the study: The tendency of first-cohort TCR clusters to co-occur in the 90 to 150 validation repertoires emerged from a later analysis.

Turning to this clone: The antigen remains unidentified.

This CDR3 contains 19 residues. V gave up 0 bases and J gave up 6 bases; unmatched junction bases: 14. Germline CDR1 reads LNHDA; CDR2 reads SQIVND (reference sequence). Data came from immunoSEQ multiplex PCR; TCRdb stores just in-frame clones and leaves some out. The data show more than 45,000 clones, with roughly nine tenths seen just once and around 2.2% held by the top ten. This clonotype was obtained from a woman in her twenties or thirties in good health and CMV-seronegative. What was sequenced was PBMCs. This chain links TRBV19 with TRBJ2-1; the match to TRBD2 covers 10 bases. The CDR3 here is CASSIDHTPGLARGNEQFF. DNA for the CDR3: TGTGCCAGTAGTATAGACCACACGCCGGGACTAGCGAGGGGCAATGAGCAGTTCTTC.